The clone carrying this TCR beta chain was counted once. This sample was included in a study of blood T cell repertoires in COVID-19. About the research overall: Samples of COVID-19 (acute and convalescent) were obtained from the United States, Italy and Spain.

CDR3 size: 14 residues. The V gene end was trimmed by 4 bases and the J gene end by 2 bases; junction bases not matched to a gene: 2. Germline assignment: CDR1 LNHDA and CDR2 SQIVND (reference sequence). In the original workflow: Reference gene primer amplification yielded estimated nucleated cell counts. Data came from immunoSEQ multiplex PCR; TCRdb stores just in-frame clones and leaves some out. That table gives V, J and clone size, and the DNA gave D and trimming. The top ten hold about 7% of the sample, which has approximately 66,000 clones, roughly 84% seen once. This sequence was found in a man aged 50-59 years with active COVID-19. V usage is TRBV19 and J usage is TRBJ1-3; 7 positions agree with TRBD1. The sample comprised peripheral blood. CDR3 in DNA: TGTGCCAGTAGTAAAGGGACAGCTGGAAACACCATATATTTT. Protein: CASSKGTAGNTIYF. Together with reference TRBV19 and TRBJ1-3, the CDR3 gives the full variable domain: DGGITQSPKYLFRKEGQNVTLSCEQNLNHDAMYWYRQDPGQGLRLIYYSQIVNDFQKGDIAEGYSVSREKKESFPLTVTSAQKNPTAFYLCASSKGTAGNTIYFGEGSWLTVV.